The rows below give T cell receptor beta chains drawn from one sample of a study of identical twins. TCRdb redid the calling of the 5' RACE reads with MiXCR, one entry per CDR3 protein. The sample has hundreds of thousands of distinct CDR3 sequences; under 9% are singletons. In addition, the sample was reused for a study of yellow fever vaccine responses in identical twins.

Sequencing was performed on memory (CD45RO+) T cells sorted from blood. The receptors derive from a young woman in good health. CDR3s include the opening cysteine and the closing phenylalanine or tryptophan. A D gene is named only where the DNA matches it firmly. Part of the rows lack a size; the others show once, few, many or a class for expanded clones.

d_call	v_call	clone_size	j_call	cdr3_nt	cdr3_aa
.	TRBV4-2	many	TRBJ2-7	TGTGCCAGCACTAGTAGCTCCTACGAGCAGTACTTC	CASTSSSYEQYF
.	TRBV7-2	.	TRBJ1-2	TGTGCCAGCAGCTTACTCTACCGAGCTAACTATGGATACACCTTC	CASSLLYRANYGYTF
.	TRBV12-3/TRBV12-4	.	TRBJ2-5	TGTGCCAGCAGTTTCGGCCTAGAGACCCAGTACTTC	CASSFGLETQYF
.	TRBV4-2	many	TRBJ1-1	TGTGCCAGCAGCCCTCTGCCGGGTGAAGAGAGAGCTTTCTTT	CASSPLPGEERAFF
.	TRBV6-1	.	TRBJ2-5	TGTGCCAGCACCTTGGGCAATCAAGAGACCCAGTACTTC	CASTLGNQETQYF
TRBD2	TRBV5-1	many	TRBJ2-1	TGCGCCAGCAGCTTCAGCGGGGGTGTGGATGAGCAGTTCTTC	CASSFSGGVDEQFF
.	TRBV29-1	many	TRBJ2-7	TGCAGCGCTGTATGGGGGGCGGGGCACGAGCAGTACTTC	CSAVWGAGHEQYF
TRBD2	TRBV24-1	many	TRBJ2-1	TGTGCCACCAGTGCAGCTAGCGGGAGTATGTTCTATGAGCAGTTCTTC	CATSAASGSMFYEQFF
TRBD1	TRBV18	once	TRBJ1-1	TGTGCCAGCTCCATCAGGGGGGAATTGACTGAAGCTTTCTTT	CASSIRGELTEAFF
.	TRBV10-3	many	TRBJ2-5	TGTGCCATCAGTAGGGGCGGGGTGAGCGAAGAGACCCAGTACTTC	CAISRGGVSEETQYF
.	TRBV24-1	many	TRBJ1-2	TGTGCCACCAGTGATGACCTGATTTCTGGCTACACCTTC	CATSDDLISGYTF
.	TRBV12-3/TRBV12-4	few	TRBJ1-5	TGTGCCAGCAGTCCTCAGGGGCAAGTAGGACAGCCCCAGCATTTT	CASSPQGQVGQPQHF
TRBD2	TRBV2	once	TRBJ2-5	TGTGCCAGCAGTGAAGCGTGGGCGGGAGGAGAGACCCAGTACTTC	CASSEAWAGGETQYF
.	TRBV5-1	many	TRBJ2-1	TGCGCCCGCCTTGAGCCAAACAATGAGCAGTTCTTC	CARLEPNNEQFF
.	TRBV12-3/TRBV12-4	many	TRBJ1-1	TGTGCCAGCAGCCCAAGATCTGAAGCTTTCTTT	CASSPRSEAFF
.	TRBV5-1	many	TRBJ2-1	TGCGCCAGCAGCTTAAGCAGTAATGAGCAGTTCTTC	CASSLSSNEQFF
.	TRBV3-1	few	TRBJ2-7	TGTGCCAGCAGCCAGTGGTCAGGTCTCTACGAGCAGTACTTC	CASSQWSGLYEQYF
.	TRBV10-3	few	TRBJ2-3	TGTGCCATCAGTGGAGTGTTGCTAGCCTTAAATACGCAGTATTTT	CAISGVLLALNTQYF
.	TRBV20-1	many	TRBJ2-3	TGCAGTGCTAGGGGCCCGGCAGATACGCAGTATTTT	CSARGPADTQYF
.	TRBV23-1	.	TRBJ2-2	TGCGCCAGCGAGGGACCCAACTCGAACACCGGGGAGCTGTTTTTT	CASEGPNSNTGELFF
.	TRBV7-9	few	TRBJ2-3	TGTGCCAGCAGCTTACAGGGAGAAACAGATACGCAGTATTTT	CASSLQGETDTQYF
.	TRBV20-1	.	TRBJ2-1	TGCAGTGCTCCCCGGGCCCTAGGGTTTTCCTACAATGAGCAGTTCTTC	CSAPRALGFSYNEQFF
.	TRBV6-5	once	TRBJ1-5	TGTGCCAGCAGTTACGACGCCCGGCGGCCCCAGCATTTT	CASSYDARRPQHF
.	TRBV28	.	TRBJ2-3	TGTGCCAGCAGGGACACGTACCACACAGATACGCAGTATTTT	CASRDTYHTDTQYF
TRBD1	TRBV15	many	TRBJ1-2	TGTGCCACCAGCAGCATCGATCCCGGGACAGGAGGTGGCTACACCTTC	CATSSIDPGTGGGYTF
TRBD1	TRBV12-3/TRBV12-4	few	TRBJ1-1	TGTGCCAGCAGTCGGGACAGGGGAAGGGGTCGGACTGAAGCTTTCTTT	CASSRDRGRGRTEAFF
.	TRBV5-1	few	TRBJ1-2	TGCGCCAGCAGCTTGGGGATGGGGAACTATGGCTACACCTTC	CASSLGMGNYGYTF
.	TRBV7-9	many	TRBJ1-2	TGTGCCAGCAGCTCCACGAGGCTCCGGGACGCTGGCTACACCTTC	CASSSTRLRDAGYTF
.	TRBV7-8	many	TRBJ1-1	TGTGCCAGCAGCTTAGCGAGTGGATGGGATTCTGGCTCTGAAGCTTTCTTT	CASSLASGWDSGSEAFF
.	TRBV10-3	.	TRBJ1-1	TGTGCCATCAGTGAAGGTCAGGTGAACACTGAAGCTTTCTTT	CAISEGQVNTEAFF
.	TRBV24-1	few	TRBJ2-1	TGTGCCACCAGTGATTGGGACAAGGGCGATGAGCAGTTCTTC	CATSDWDKGDEQFF
TRBD1	TRBV20-1	.	TRBJ1-2	TGCAGTGCTAGGACAGGGGGACTGGGTGGCTACACCTTC	CSARTGGLGGYTF
.	TRBV12-3/TRBV12-4	few	TRBJ2-7	TGTGCCAGCAGCCCGAGGACCACCTCCTACGAGCAGTACTTC	CASSPRTTSYEQYF
TRBD1	TRBV4-2	many	TRBJ2-1	TGTGCCAGCAGCTTCGGACAGGACGCCTACAATGAGCAGTTCTTC	CASSFGQDAYNEQFF
.	TRBV5-4	.	TRBJ2-5	TGTGCCAGCAGCACCGGGACCAGCCAAGAGACCCAGTACTTC	CASSTGTSQETQYF
TRBD2	TRBV6-2/TRBV6-3	many	TRBJ2-1	TGTGCCAGCAGACCACTAGCGGGGGCCCTTTACAATGAGCAGTTCTTC	CASRPLAGALYNEQFF
.	TRBV4-2	.	TRBJ2-5	TGTGCCAGCAGCCAAGATCTGATAGTTAGCGAGACCCAGTACTTC	CASSQDLIVSETQYF